This is a list of T cell receptor beta chains from one sample in a study of response to subunit inactivated influenza vaccine. TCRdb reanalysed the RT-PCR reads using MiXCR and keeps one entry per CDR3 protein. Here the sample spans about 540,000 distinct CDR3 sequences, under 30% being singletons. These same data were also listed under a study on T cells expressing NK-cell markers.

The sequencing here drew on CD4+ T cells sorted from PBMCs, taken about 13 days after vaccination. All receptors come from a man between 45 and 60 years old who received an inactivated influenza vaccine. The CDR3 runs from the conserved cysteine through the conserved F or W. The D gene is left open where the match is weak. Rows may omit the clone size; those that give it use once, few, many or a size class.

v_call	d_call	j_call	clone_size	cdr3_aa	cdr3_nt
TRBV7-9	TRBD1	TRBJ1-1	few	CASSLPAGGEAFF	TGTGCCAGCAGCTTACCGGCAGGGGGTGAAGCTTTCTTT
TRBV7-6	TRBD2	TRBJ2-1	few	CASSVTSGGSGNEQFF	TGTGCCAGCAGCGTCACTAGCGGGGGGTCGGGAAATGAGCAGTTCTTC
TRBV5-6	NA	TRBJ2-3	few	CASSPFRGHYTDTQYF	TGTGCCAGCAGCCCTTTCAGGGGCCATTACACAGATACGCAGTATTTT
TRBV19	TRBD1	TRBJ1-1	few	CASRWTGEPMNTEAFF	TGTGCCAGTAGATGGACAGGGGAGCCTATGAACACTGAAGCTTTCTTT
TRBV9	TRBD2	TRBJ2-2	few	CASSKTSGSPGELFF	TGTGCCAGCAGCAAGACTAGCGGGAGTCCCGGGGAGCTGTTTTTT
TRBV12-3/TRBV12-4	TRBD2	TRBJ2-3	many	CASSLAGLGFTDTQYF	TGTGCCAGCAGTTTAGCGGGACTAGGGTTCACAGATACGCAGTATTTT
TRBV28	NA	TRBJ1-6	NA	CASSAEAGTMVRSPLHF	TGTGCCAGCAGCGCAGAGGCCGGGACAATGGTTCGTTCACCCCTCCACTTT
TRBV15	NA	TRBJ2-3	few	CATSRGGATDTQYF	TGTGCCACCAGCAGGGGGGGAGCCACAGATACGCAGTATTTT
TRBV5-1	NA	TRBJ2-1	few	CASSLAATFYNEQFF	TGCGCCAGCAGCTTGGCTGCTACCTTTTACAATGAGCAGTTCTTC
TRBV20-1	NA	TRBJ2-1	once	CSVAGPADNEQFF	TGCAGTGTCGCCGGGCCGGCGGACAATGAGCAGTTCTTC
TRBV3-1	NA	TRBJ2-5	many	CASSFLQGTETQYF	TGTGCCTCTTCCTTCCTCCAGGGTACAGAGACCCAGTACTTC
TRBV5-6	NA	TRBJ1-6	NA	CASTSSQQRSYNSPLHF	TGTGCCAGCACTTCCTCTCAACAGAGGTCCTATAATTCACCCCTCCACTTT
TRBV12-3/TRBV12-4	TRBD1	TRBJ2-1	NA	CASSPGTGEISYNEQFF	TGTGCCAGCAGCCCGGGGACAGGGGAAATCTCCTACAATGAGCAGTTCTTC
TRBV7-8	NA	TRBJ1-2	NA	CASSLGSSYGYTF	TGTGCCAGCAGCTTGGGGTCTAGCTATGGCTACACCTTC
TRBV7-9	TRBD1	TRBJ2-3	few	CASSSAAGGANTQYF	TGTGCCAGCAGCTCCGCCGCAGGGGGCGCAAATACGCAGTATTTT
TRBV5-6	NA	TRBJ1-6	NA	CASSLRPSPLHF	TGTGCCAGCAGCTTGAGGCCTTCACCCCTCCACTTT
TRBV12-3/TRBV12-4	NA	TRBJ1-1	NA	CASSFGMNTEAFF	TGTGCCAGCAGTTTCGGAATGAACACTGAAGCTTTCTTT
TRBV10-3	NA	TRBJ2-2	once	CAISERLASNTGELFF	TGTGCCATCAGTGAACGGCTAGCCTCGAACACCGGGGAGCTGTTTTTT
TRBV4-3	NA	TRBJ2-7	NA	CASSQDLRYRAYEQYF	TGCGCCAGCAGCCAAGATTTACGCTACCGAGCCTACGAGCAGTACTTC
TRBV25-1	TRBD1	TRBJ2-1	NA	CASSDPTPGQSYNEQFF	TGTGCCAGCAGTGACCCCACTCCGGGACAGTCCTACAATGAGCAGTTCTTC
TRBV20-1	NA	TRBJ1-5	few	CSASGHSNQPQHF	TGCAGTGCTAGTGGTCACAGCAATCAGCCCCAGCATTTT
TRBV20-1	NA	TRBJ1-3	NA	CSARDKGFFENTIYF	TGCAGTGCTAGAGATAAGGGATTTTTCGAAAACACCATATATTTT
TRBV5-1	TRBD1	TRBJ1-2	NA	CASSLTGQENYGYTF	TGCGCCAGTAGCCTGACAGGACAGGAGAACTATGGCTACACCTTC
TRBV10-3	NA	TRBJ2-1	NA	CAITRTAGTYNEQFF	TGTGCCATCACTCGGACGGCGGGGACTTACAATGAGCAGTTCTTC
TRBV10-3	NA	TRBJ1-5	NA	CATLDAGNQPQHF	TGTGCCACCTTGGACGCGGGCAATCAGCCCCAGCATTTT
TRBV5-1	TRBD1	TRBJ2-6	NA	CASSTGDRGFGTNVLTF	TGCGCCAGCAGCACGGGGGACAGGGGATTTGGGACCAACGTCCTGACTTTC
TRBV2	NA	TRBJ2-7	few	CASKERAYEQYF	TGTGCCAGCAAAGAGCGGGCCTACGAGCAGTACTTC
TRBV28	NA	TRBJ2-7	few	CASSSGGGLYEQYF	TGTGCCAGCAGTTCCGGCGGAGGGCTCTACGAGCAGTACTTC
TRBV6-1	TRBD2	TRBJ2-2	NA	CASSPSLAGNTGELFF	TGTGCCAGCAGCCCCTCTCTAGCGGGAAACACCGGGGAGCTGTTTTTT
TRBV11-2	NA	TRBJ1-2	many	CASSLDPGGHGYTF	TGTGCCAGCAGCTTAGATCCGGGGGGCCATGGCTACACCTTC
TRBV9	TRBD2	TRBJ2-4	NA	CASSVGGRREAGNIQYF	TGTGCCAGCAGCGTAGGGGGAAGGCGGGAGGCGGGAAACATTCAGTACTTC
TRBV29-1	NA	TRBJ2-1	NA	CSVDAYNEQFF	TGCAGCGTTGATGCCTACAATGAGCAGTTCTTC
TRBV6-1	TRBD1	TRBJ2-7	NA	CASSDRIWGTGTAYEQYF	TGTGCCAGCAGTGACCGTATTTGGGGGACAGGGACCGCCTACGAGCAGTACTTC
TRBV3-1	NA	TRBJ2-1	NA	CASSQATPAEQFF	TGTGCCAGCAGCCAAGCGACCCCTGCTGAGCAGTTCTTC
TRBV9	NA	TRBJ2-5	many	CASSVAERETQYF	TGTGCCAGCAGCGTAGCGGAGCGTGAGACCCAGTACTTC
TRBV20-1	NA	TRBJ1-2	NA	CSARDGSDNYGYTF	TGCAGTGCTAGAGATGGTTCAGACAACTATGGCTACACCTTC
TRBV7-2	NA	TRBJ2-3	NA	CASSRLQATDTQYF	TGTGCCAGCAGCCGCCTGCAGGCAACAGATACGCAGTATTTT
TRBV7-8	TRBD1	TRBJ1-5	NA	CASSADRGWGNQPQHF	TGTGCCAGCAGCGCAGACAGGGGCTGGGGCAATCAGCCCCAGCATTTT
TRBV10-3	NA	TRBJ1-1	few	CAINSEGVNTEAFF	TGTGCCATCAATTCGGAAGGAGTGAACACTGAAGCTTTCTTT
TRBV7-9	TRBD2	TRBJ2-3	few	CASSLGLLIDTQYF	TGTGCCAGCAGCTTGGGACTACTCATAGATACGCAGTATTTT
TRBV29-1	NA	TRBJ2-7	NA	CSVEVAESSYEQYF	TGCAGCGTTGAGGTAGCGGAAAGCTCCTACGAGCAGTACTTC
TRBV5-1	TRBD1	TRBJ2-1	few	CASSTPGQGSGNEQFF	TGCGCCAGCAGCACACCGGGACAGGGGTCTGGCAATGAGCAGTTCTTC
TRBV2	NA	TRBJ2-3	NA	CASSSRQVLYEWTQYF	TGTGCCAGCAGTTCCCGACAGGTTCTTTATGAATGGACGCAGTATTTT
TRBV7-2	NA	TRBJ2-5	NA	CASSLGHGGETQYF	TGTGCCAGCAGCTTAGGCCACGGAGGAGAGACCCAGTACTTC
TRBV20-1	TRBD2	TRBJ2-1	few	CSASPGLAGNEQFF	TGCAGTGCCTCTCCGGGACTAGCGGGCAATGAGCAGTTCTTC
TRBV18	NA	TRBJ2-3	NA	CASSELGGDTQYF	TGTGCCAGCTCAGAGCTTGGGGGAGATACGCAGTATTTT